This T cell receptor beta chain emerged from a study of cytomegalovirus exposure and HLA in healthy donors. The study's findings and limits: TCR beta chain V- and J-gene trimming was linked, in a later analysis, to a missense variant in DCLRE1C.

Notes on this clone: Its antigen is unidentified.

The CDR3 is made up of 19 amino acids. V gave up 3 bases and J gave up 0 bases; unmatched junction bases: 12. From germline, CDR1 is SGHRS and CDR2 YFSETQ. The PCR contained 60 Vbeta and 13 Jbeta primers. Sequenced by immunoSEQ multiplex PCR; TCRdb stores in-frame clones only, minus some. The sample has about 140,000 clones, 50% to 75% seen once. The rearrangement joins TRBV5-1 to TRBJ2-6; 7 bases are shared with TRBD1. The TCR originated in a woman in her thirties or forties in good health and CMV-seronegative. Sequencing was carried out using PBMCs. CDR3 protein: CASSSLPGQLYSGANVLTF. CDR3 nucleotides: TGCGCCAGCAGCTCGCTCCCGGGACAGTTGTACTCTGGGGCCAACGTCCTGACTTTC. The full variable domain, with the rest looked up from reference TRBV5-1 and TRBJ2-6, is KAGVTQTPRYLIKTRGQQVTLSCSPISGHRSVSWYQQTPGQGLQFLFEYFSETQRNKGNFPGRFSGRQFSNSRSEMNVSTLELGDSALYLCASSSLPGQLYSGANVLTFGAGSRLTVL.